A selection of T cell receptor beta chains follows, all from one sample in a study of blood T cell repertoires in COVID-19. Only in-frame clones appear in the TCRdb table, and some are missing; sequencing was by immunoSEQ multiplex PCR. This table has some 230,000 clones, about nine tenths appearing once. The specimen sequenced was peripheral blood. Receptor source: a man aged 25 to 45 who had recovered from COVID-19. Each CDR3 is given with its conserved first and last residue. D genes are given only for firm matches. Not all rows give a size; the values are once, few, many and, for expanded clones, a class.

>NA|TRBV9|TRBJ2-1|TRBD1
TGTGCCAGCAGCCGACAGACAGGGGGCTATGAGCAGTTCTTC
CASSRQTGGYEQFF
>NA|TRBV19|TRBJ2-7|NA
TGTGCCACTAGGGGACAACTCAACTACGAGCAGTACTTC
CATRGQLNYEQYF
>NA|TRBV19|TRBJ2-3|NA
TGTGCCAGTAGTACAGGTGCCCACGGGGGGCCGACAGATACGCAGTATTTT
CASSTGAHGGPTDTQYF
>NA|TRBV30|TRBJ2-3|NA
TGTGCCTGGACCCTTAATACGCAGTATTTT
CAWTLNTQYF
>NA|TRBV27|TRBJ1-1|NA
TGTGCCAGCAGTTTCCAACGACAGGACACTGAAGCTTTCTTT
CASSFQRQDTEAFF
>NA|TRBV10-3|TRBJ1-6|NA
TGTGCCATCAGTGAAGGGAGCTCACCCCTCCACTTT
CAISEGSSPLHF
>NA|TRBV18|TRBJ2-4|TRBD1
TGTGCCAGCTCGGTCGACAGGGATAAAAACATTCAGTACTTC
CASSVDRDKNIQYF
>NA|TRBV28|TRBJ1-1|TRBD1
TGTGCCAGCCCGTCGGGACAGGAGGAGCACACTGAAGCTTTCTTT
CASPSGQEEHTEAFF
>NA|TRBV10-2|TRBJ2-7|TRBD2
TGCGCCAGCAGTGAAGCCCCTAGCGGGATTGTCTACGAGCAGTACTTC
CASSEAPSGIVYEQYF
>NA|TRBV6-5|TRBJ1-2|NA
TGTGCCAGCTCCCTTTTTTCGTCCGTGGCATATGGCTACACCTTC
CASSLFSSVAYGYTF
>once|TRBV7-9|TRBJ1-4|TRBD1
TGTGCCAGCAGCTCGGGGACAGCCGAAAAACTGTTTTTT
CASSSGTAEKLFF
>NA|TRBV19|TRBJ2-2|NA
TGTGCCAGTAGTATAGATCACGGGGGGGAGCTGTTTTTT
CASSIDHGGELFF
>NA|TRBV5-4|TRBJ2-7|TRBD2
TGTGCCAGCAGCTCGGGACTAAACCCCTACGAGCAGTACTTC
CASSSGLNPYEQYF
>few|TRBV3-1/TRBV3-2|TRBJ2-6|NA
TGTGCCAGCAGCCAAGGGGCCGGGGCCAACGTCCTGACTTTC
CASSQGAGANVLTF
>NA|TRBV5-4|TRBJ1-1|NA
TGTGCCAGCACCTCGACGATGCAGGTGAACACTGAAGCTTTCTTT
CASTSTMQVNTEAFF
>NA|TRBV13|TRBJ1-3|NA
TGTGCCAGCAGTGGAGACAGCTCTGGAAACACCATATATTTT
CASSGDSSGNTIYF
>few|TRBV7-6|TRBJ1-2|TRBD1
TGTGCCAGCAGCTTAGCCTTTAAGGGACAGAAGAATAACTATGGCTACACCTTC
CASSLAFKGQKNNYGYTF
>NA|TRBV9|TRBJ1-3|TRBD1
TGTGCCAGCAGCGTAGGGGACAGTTACACCATATATTTT
CASSVGDSYTIYF